The 21 T cell receptor beta chains in this list originate from one sample, sequenced in a study of blood T cell repertoires in COVID-19. Here immunoSEQ multiplex PCR was the method, and the copy in TCRdb shows in-frame clones only, minus some. The repertoire consists of 200,000 or so clones, with under 85% occurring once and the leading ten covering 6% to 7%. Sequencing input: peripheral blood. These receptors were obtained from a woman between 40 and 55 years old with acute or convalescent COVID-19.

The rearrangement uses TRBV28 and TRBJ1-2; weak D call: TRBD1 (6 bases). The CDR3 loop spans 13 amino acids. Germline V gene sequence: CDR1 MDHEN, CDR2 SYDVKM. Deletions cut 4 bases from V and 7 bases from J, with 13 bases between. This CDR3 reads CASSSQGWGGYTF. DNA of the CDR3: TGTGCCAGCAGTTCACAGGGCTGGGGTGGCTACACCTTC.

The V and J genes are TRBV5-4 and TRBJ1-2; D not resolved. Germline loops: CDR1 SGHNT, CDR2 YYREEE (reference sequence). The CDR3 length is 12 residues. V gave up 4 bases and J gave up 4 bases, with 8 bases separating them. CDR3 region: CASSPPGYGYTF. The CDR3 nucleotides are TGTGCCAGCAGCCCCCCCGGCTATGGCTACACCTTC.

The rearrangement uses TRBV6-2 or TRBV6-3 and TRBJ1-5, with a weak D call TRBD1 (6 bases). The germline V and J ends were trimmed by 0 bases and 7 bases, with 10 bases remaining between them. Per the germline V gene, CDR1 is MNHEY and CDR2 is SVGEGT. CDR3 size: 14 residues. CDR3: CASSYSSGDQPQHF. The CDR3, as DNA: TGTGCCAGCAGTTACTCATCAGGGGACCAGCCCCAGCATTTT.

The chain couples TRBV2 to TRBJ1-6, with D unresolved. Germline V gene sequence: CDR1 SNHLY, CDR2 FYNNEI. This CDR3 region has 15 residues. The germline V and J ends were trimmed by 4 bases and 4 bases, with 11 bases remaining between them. CDR3 in amino acids: CASSARGRYNSPLHF. For the CDR3, the DNA is TGTGCCAGCAGTGCGCGGGGTCGGTATAATTCACCCCTCCACTTT. The complete variable domain, with remaining parts taken from reference TRBV2 and TRBJ1-6, reads EPEVTQTPSHQVTQMGQEVILRCVPISNHLYFYWYRQILGQKVEFLVSFYNNEISEKSEIFDDQFSVERPDGSNFTLKIRSTKLEDSAMYFCASSARGRYNSPLHFGNGTRLTVT.

This clone appeared a single time. The rearrangement links TRBV18 to TRBJ2-6; 9 nucleotides align to TRBD2. V lost 2 bases and J lost 3; bases outside the gene matches: 5. In germline, CDR1 is KGHSH, CDR2 LQKENI. The CDR3 spans 17 residues. CDR3 DNA: TGTGCCAGCTCACCAGCGGGGGGGATCGGTGGGGCCAACGTCCTGACTTTC. Translating gives CASSPAGGIGGANVLTF.

This clone was seen a handful of times. V usage is TRBV9 and J usage is TRBJ2-2, with TRBD1 matching over 12 bases. CDR1 and CDR2 (germline): SGDLS, YYNGEE. This CDR3 spans 16 amino acids. Germline trimming cut 2 bases from V and 4 bases from J; bases unmatched to any gene: 3. In nucleotides, the CDR3 is TGTGCCAGCAGCGTTCGGGGACAGGGGGCCACCGGGGAGCTGTTTTTT. This encodes CASSVRGQGATGELFF.

The chain combines TRBV7-8 with TRBJ2-7; D may be TRBD2 (6 bases). CDR1 SGHVS and CDR2 FQNEAQ come from the germline V gene. Trimming pared 5 bases from V and 3 bases from J, leaving 26 bases between. The CDR3 length is 18 residues. This chain's CDR3 is CASSRGFVGGHLFYEQYF. In DNA form, the CDR3 reads TGTGCCAGCAGCCGGGGATTCGTGGGGGGTCATCTTTTCTACGAGCAGTACTTC.

DNA for the CDR3: TGTGCCAGCAGTGCCCGTGTCGGGAGTGAGCAGTTCTTC. This encodes CASSARVGSEQFF. This chain connects TRBV6-4 to TRBJ2-1; D possibly corresponds to TRBD2 (6 bases). V was clipped by 4 bases and J by 9 bases, with 13 bases between them. The CDR3 is 13 amino acids. Germline V lookup: CDR1 MRHNA, CDR2 SNTAGT.

This clone was counted a single time. The chain uses TRBV11-3 and TRBJ2-1; no definite D call. V was clipped by 5 bases and J by 4 bases, with 6 bases between them. The CDR3 extends over 12 amino acids. Germline V gene data show CDR1 as SGHNT and CDR2 as YENEEA. The DNA for the CDR3 is TGTGCCAGCAGCACAAAGTACAATGAGCAGTTCTTC. Its protein product is CASSTKYNEQFF.

The rearrangement uses TRBV25-1 and TRBJ2-2, with TRBD2 matching 7 bases. Germline V gene lookup returns CDR1 MGHDK and CDR2 SYGVNS. V lost 3 bases to trimming and J lost 3 bases; unmatched junction nucleotides: 4. The CDR3 length is 15 residues. This chain's CDR3 is CASSESGTHTGELFF. The CDR3 nucleotides are TGTGCCAGCAGTGAGAGCGGGACCCACACCGGGGAGCTGTTTTTT.

This clone showed up just a few times. The chain carries TRBV15 and TRBJ2-3; no clear D gene. CDR1 and CDR2 from the germline V gene are LNHNV and YYDKDF (reference sequence). V was clipped by 1 base and J by 2 bases, with 7 bases between them. CDR3 length equals 14 residues. The CDR3 loop reads CATSRGEITDTQYF. The CDR3 nucleotides read TGTGCCACCAGCAGAGGCGAGATCACAGATACGCAGTATTTT.

This clone was observed a handful of times. V usage is TRBV6-4 and J usage is TRBJ2-1; a weak D match, TRBD2 (6 bases). CDR3 size: 16 residues. The ends were cut back, 10 bases at V and 7 bases at J, with 26 bases in the middle. Germline V lookup: CDR1 MRHNA, CDR2 SNTAGT. In DNA form, the CDR3 reads TGTGCCAACCATAAAAAGAGAGAGGGAGCGGGTAATGAGCAGTTCTTC. As protein: CANHKKREGAGNEQFF.

V and J are TRBV24-1 and TRBJ1-1; unclear D gene. The V gene lost 6 bases and the J gene lost 6 bases, with 7 bases spanning the gap. CDR1 is KGHDR, CDR2 SFDVKD, per germline. The CDR3 loop spans 11 amino acids. The CDR3 nucleotides read TGTGCCACCAGTTATGGCCCTGAAGCTTTCTTT. Translating it yields CATSYGPEAFF.

The chain joins TRBV4-2 to TRBJ2-2, with 10 positions matching TRBD1. The V and J ends lost 2 bases and 5 bases, in that order; junction bases with no gene match: 5. The CDR3 is 16 residues long. Germline CDR1 reads LGHNA; CDR2 reads YNFKEQ. The CDR3 nucleotides are TGTGCCAGCAGCCAACGGGGGACAGGGGATACCGGGGAGCTGTTTTTT. Its translation: CASSQRGTGDTGELFF.

This clone was counted a few times. V gene TRBV7-9 combines with J gene TRBJ1-5, with D maybe TRBD1 (5 bases). The V end was cut by 1 base, the J end by 3 bases, with 13 bases between. Germline V CDR1 and CDR2: SEHNR, FQNEAQ (reference sequence). The CDR3 length is 16 residues. Written as DNA, the CDR3 is TGTGCCAGCAGCTTAGGGCAGGGAAGCATCAATCAGCCCCAGCATTTT. Its translation is CASSLGQGSINQPQHF.

The rearrangement uses TRBV18 and TRBJ1-3; D not certain. V gave up 0 bases and J gave up 4 bases, with 10 bases separating them. The CDR3 length is 15 residues. Looked up from germline, CDR1 is KGHSH and CDR2 is LQKENI. CDR3 residues: CASSPPIGGGNTIYF. DNA of the CDR3: TGTGCCAGCTCACCACCGATCGGAGGGGGAAACACCATATATTTT.

The V and J genes are TRBV5-1 and TRBJ2-1; 10 bases line up with TRBD2. V lost 7 bases and J lost 2; bases outside the gene matches: 6. This CDR3 has 15 amino acids. Germline-derived CDR1 and CDR2 are SGHRS and YFSETQ. The CDR3 region has the DNA TGCGCCAGCCGCCGAGGGACTAGCGCCTACAATGAGCAGTTCTTC. Its translation is CASRRGTSAYNEQFF.

The V gene is TRBV18, the J gene TRBJ2-7; D possibly corresponds to TRBD1 (6 bases). Germline V gives CDR1 KGHSH, CDR2 LQKENI. This CDR3 region has 14 residues. V was clipped by 5 bases and J by 2 bases, with 13 bases between them. CDR3 in DNA: TGTGCCAGCTCAGAACAACAGGGTACCTACGAGCAGTACTTC. Amino acids: CASSEQQGTYEQYF. The full variable domain, in which reference TRBV18 and TRBJ2-7 provide the parts outside the CDR3, is NAGVMQNPRHLVRRRGQEARLRCSPMKGHSHVYWYRQLPEEGLKFMVYLQKENIIDESGMPKERFSAEFPKEGPSILRIQQVVRGDSAAYFCASSEQQGTYEQYFGPGTRLTVT.

This chain connects TRBV18 to TRBJ2-1; TRBD2 matches at 10 bases. CDR1 and CDR2 from the germline V gene are KGHSH and LQKENI. V lost 5 bases to trimming and J lost 4 bases; unmatched junction nucleotides: 5. CDR3 length: 15 amino acids. The CDR3 DNA sequence: TGTGCCAGCTCATCAGGGACTAGCGTTTACAATGAGCAGTTCTTC. Its translation: CASSSGTSVYNEQFF.

This chain links TRBV5-1 with TRBJ2-3; the D gene is possibly TRBD2 (6 bases). Germline CDR1 reads SGHRS; CDR2 reads YFSETQ. V dropped 4 bases and J dropped 0 bases, with 15 bases sitting between them. There are 16 residues in the CDR3. CDR3 nucleotides: TGCGCCAGCAGCCTCCCTAGCGCCGCTAGCACAGATACGCAGTATTTT. Translation gives CASSLPSAASTDTQYF.

The genes are TRBV7-9 and TRBJ1-4; TRBD1 matches 10 bases. The CDR3 runs 15 residues. V trimming: 2 bases; J trimming: 6 bases; junction bases outside the gene matches: 3. Germline loops: CDR1 SEHNR, CDR2 FQNEAQ (reference sequence). In nucleotides, the CDR3 is TGTGCCAGCAGCTTATTGGGGACAGGGGATGAAAAACTGTTTTTT. The encoded protein is CASSLLGTGDEKLFF.